What follows is one T cell receptor beta chain and its context. The antigen is unknown. TCRdb called the RT-PCR reads again in MiXCR, with one record for every CDR3 protein. The sample holds more than 600,000 distinct CDR3 sequences, about 18% seen once. These data belong to a study of response to subunit inactivated influenza vaccine. Points from the study as a whole: A suggestion made by the authors is that each seasonal influenza vaccination recruits few new T cells.

CDR3 size: 16 residues. Germline CDR1 MDHEN, CDR2 SYDVKM. V was clipped by 3 bases and J by 0 bases, with 13 bases between them. The chain has TRBV28 and TRBJ2-3, with D possibly being TRBD1 or TRBD2 (5 bases each). This clonotype was sampled from a man aged 50 to 60 who received an inactivated influenza vaccine. The material was PBMCs from blood, obtained 4 to 6 days after vaccination. CDR3 in DNA: TGTGCCAGCAGTTTCGCAGGGAGTGGAAGCACAGATACGCAGTATTTT. Its translation is CASSFAGSGSTDTQYF. Full variable domain (outside the CDR3, taken from reference TRBV28 and TRBJ2-3): DVKVTQSSRYLVKRTGEKVFLECVQDMDHENMFWYRQDPGLGLRLIYFSYDVKMKEKGDIPEGYSVSREKKERFSLILESASTNQTSMYLCASSFAGSGSTDTQYFGPGTRLTVL.